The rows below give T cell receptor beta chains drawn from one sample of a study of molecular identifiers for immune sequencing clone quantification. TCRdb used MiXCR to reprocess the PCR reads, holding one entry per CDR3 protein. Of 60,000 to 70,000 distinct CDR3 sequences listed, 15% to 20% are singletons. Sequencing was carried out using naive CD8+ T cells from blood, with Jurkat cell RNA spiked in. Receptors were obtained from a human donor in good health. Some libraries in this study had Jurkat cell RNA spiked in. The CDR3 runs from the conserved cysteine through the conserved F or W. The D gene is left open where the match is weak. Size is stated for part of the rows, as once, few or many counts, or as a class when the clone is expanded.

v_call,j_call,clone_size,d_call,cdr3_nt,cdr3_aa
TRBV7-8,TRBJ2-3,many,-,TGTGCCAGCAGCTTAATTGGGCAGGGGCCGACAGATACGCAGTATTTT,CASSLIGQGPTDTQYF
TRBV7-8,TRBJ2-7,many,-,TGTGCCAGCAGCGGGAACGCGGGACTTATCTACGAGCAGTACTTC,CASSGNAGLIYEQYF
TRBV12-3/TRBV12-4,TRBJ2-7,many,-,TGTGCCAGCACGACGGACGAGGACGAGCAGTACTTC,CASTTDEDEQYF
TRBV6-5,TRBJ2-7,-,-,TGTGCCAGCAGTTGCTCAACAGGTTCCTCCTACGAGCAGTACTTC,CASSCSTGSSYEQYF
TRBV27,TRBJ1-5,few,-,TGTGCCAGCAGTCCGGTCCTACTCAACAATCAGCCCCAGCATTTT,CASSPVLLNNQPQHF
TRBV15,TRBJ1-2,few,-,TGTGCCACCAGCAGAGTCCCTAGGGTAGAAAGCTATGGCTACACCTTC,CATSRVPRVESYGYTF
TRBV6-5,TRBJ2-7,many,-,TGTGCCAGCGGATGGAGCCCGGTCTACGAGCAGTACTTC,CASGWSPVYEQYF
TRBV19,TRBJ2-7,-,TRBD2,TGTGCCAGTAGTAGTATAGCGGGGTCTCTCGGCGAGCAGTACTTC,CASSSIAGSLGEQYF
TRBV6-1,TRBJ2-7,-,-,TGTGCCAGCAGTGAGATGGTAGCAAGCTCCTACGAGCAGTACTTC,CASSEMVASSYEQYF
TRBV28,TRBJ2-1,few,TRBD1,TGTGCCAGCAGCCGGACAGGGGGCAGTTCCTACAATGAGCAGTTCTTC,CASSRTGGSSYNEQFF
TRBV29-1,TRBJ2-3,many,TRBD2,TGCAGCGTTGAGACTTGGGGACTAGCGGGAGGGCCATCAAACACAGATACGCAGTATTTT,CSVETWGLAGGPSNTDTQYF
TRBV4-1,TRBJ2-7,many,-,TGCGCCAGCAGCCAAGATCCACAGGACGGTTGGGTGCAGTACTTC,CASSQDPQDGWVQYF
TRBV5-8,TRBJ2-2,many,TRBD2,TGTGCCAGCAGCATGGCGGGACTAACCACCGGGGAGCTGTTTTTT,CASSMAGLTTGELFF
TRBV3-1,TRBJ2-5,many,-,TGTGCCAGCAGCCAATTCGTCGACCCTGGGGAGACCCAGTACTTC,CASSQFVDPGETQYF
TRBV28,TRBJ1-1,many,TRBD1,TGTGCCAGCAGTGCCCGGACAGGGAGAGGCACTGAAGCTTTCTTT,CASSARTGRGTEAFF
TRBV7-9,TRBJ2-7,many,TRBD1,TGTGCCAGCAGCCGATCCGGACAGGGGGCGCGTGAGCAGTACTTC,CASSRSGQGAREQYF
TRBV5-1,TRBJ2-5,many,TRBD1,TGCGCCAGCAGCTTGCGGGGACAGGTCGCCGAGACCCAGTACTTC,CASSLRGQVAETQYF
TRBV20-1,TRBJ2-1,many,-,TGCAGTGCTAGAGATCAGGCTAGCGCTCGTGGTGAGCAGTTCTTC,CSARDQASARGEQFF